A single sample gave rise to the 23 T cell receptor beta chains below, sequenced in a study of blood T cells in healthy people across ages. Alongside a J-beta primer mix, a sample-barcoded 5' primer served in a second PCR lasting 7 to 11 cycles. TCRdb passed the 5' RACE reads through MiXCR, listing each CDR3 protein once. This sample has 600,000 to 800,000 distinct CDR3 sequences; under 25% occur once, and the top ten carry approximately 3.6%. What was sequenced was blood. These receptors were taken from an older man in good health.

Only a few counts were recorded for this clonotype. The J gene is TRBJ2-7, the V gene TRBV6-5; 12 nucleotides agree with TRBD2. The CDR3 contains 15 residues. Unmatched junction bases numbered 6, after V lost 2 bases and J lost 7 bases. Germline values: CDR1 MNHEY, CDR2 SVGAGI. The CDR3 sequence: CASSYGLAGGREQYF. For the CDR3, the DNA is TGTGCCAGCAGTTACGGCCTAGCGGGAGGGAGGGAGCAGTACTTC.

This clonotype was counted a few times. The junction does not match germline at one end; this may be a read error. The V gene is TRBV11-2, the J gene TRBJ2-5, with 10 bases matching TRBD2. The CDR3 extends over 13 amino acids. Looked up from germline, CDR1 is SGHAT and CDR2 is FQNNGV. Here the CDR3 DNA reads TGTGCCAGCAGCTTAGGGCTAGCGGGAGTAGGGTTCTTC. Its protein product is CASSLGLAGVGFF.

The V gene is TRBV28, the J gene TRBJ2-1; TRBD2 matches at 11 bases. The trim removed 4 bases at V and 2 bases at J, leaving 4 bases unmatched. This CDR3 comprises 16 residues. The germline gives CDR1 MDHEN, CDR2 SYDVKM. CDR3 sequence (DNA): TGTGCCAGCAGTTCGGGGACTAGCGGTACCTACAATGAGCAGTTCTTC. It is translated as CASSSGTSGTYNEQFF.

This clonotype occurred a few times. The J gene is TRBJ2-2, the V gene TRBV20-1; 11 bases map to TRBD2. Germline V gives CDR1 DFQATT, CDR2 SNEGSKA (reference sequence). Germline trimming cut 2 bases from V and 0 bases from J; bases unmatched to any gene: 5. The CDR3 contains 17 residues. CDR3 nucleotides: TGCAGTGCTAGAATACTAGCGGGAGCCCCGAACACCGGGGAGCTGTTTTTT. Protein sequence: CSARILAGAPNTGELFF.

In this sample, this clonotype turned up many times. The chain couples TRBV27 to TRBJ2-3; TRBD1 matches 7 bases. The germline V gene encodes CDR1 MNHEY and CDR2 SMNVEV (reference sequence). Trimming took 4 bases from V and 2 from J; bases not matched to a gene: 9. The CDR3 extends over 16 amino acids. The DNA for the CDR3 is TGTGCCAGCAGTTACGGACAGGCCACTCTCACAGATACGCAGTATTTT. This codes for CASSYGQATLTDTQYF.

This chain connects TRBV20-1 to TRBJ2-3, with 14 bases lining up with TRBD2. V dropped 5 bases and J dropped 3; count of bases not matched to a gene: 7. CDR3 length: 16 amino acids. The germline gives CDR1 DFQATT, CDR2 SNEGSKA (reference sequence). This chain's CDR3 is CSAGGLAGVKTDTQYF. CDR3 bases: TGCAGTGCTGGGGGACTAGCGGGAGTAAAAACAGATACGCAGTATTTT.

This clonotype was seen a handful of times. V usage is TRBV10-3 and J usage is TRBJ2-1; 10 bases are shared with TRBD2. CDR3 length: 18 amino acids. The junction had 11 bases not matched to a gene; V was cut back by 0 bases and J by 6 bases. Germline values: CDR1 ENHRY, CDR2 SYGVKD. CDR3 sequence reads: CAISESIYRTSGTNEQFF. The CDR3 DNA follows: TGTGCCATCAGTGAGTCGATTTACCGGACTAGCGGAACCAATGAGCAGTTCTTC.

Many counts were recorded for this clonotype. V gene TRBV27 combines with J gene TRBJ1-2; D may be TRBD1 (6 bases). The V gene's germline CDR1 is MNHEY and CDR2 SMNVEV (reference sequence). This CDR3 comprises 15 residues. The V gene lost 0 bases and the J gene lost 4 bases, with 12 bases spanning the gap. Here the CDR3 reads CASSLSGGAGYGYTF. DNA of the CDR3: TGTGCCAGCAGTTTATCCGGGGGCGCTGGCTATGGCTACACCTTC.

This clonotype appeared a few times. Here the CDR3 reads CSASQGAFPEAFF. CDR3 coding DNA: TGCAGTGCTAGTCAGGGGGCTTTCCCTGAAGCTTTCTTT. This chain joins TRBV20-1 and TRBJ1-1; 8 bases align to TRBD1. From germline, CDR1 is DFQATT and CDR2 SNEGSKA (reference sequence). This CDR3 is built from 13 residues. The ends lost 3 bases at V and 6 bases at J; junction bases unmatched: 6.

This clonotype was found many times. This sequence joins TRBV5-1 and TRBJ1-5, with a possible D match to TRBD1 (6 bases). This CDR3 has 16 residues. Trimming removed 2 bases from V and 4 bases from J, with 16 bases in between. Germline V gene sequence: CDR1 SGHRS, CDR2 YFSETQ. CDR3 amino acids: CASSLGPTGRNQPQHF. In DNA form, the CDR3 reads TGCGCCAGCAGCTTAGGGCCTACAGGGAGGAATCAGCCCCAGCATTTT.

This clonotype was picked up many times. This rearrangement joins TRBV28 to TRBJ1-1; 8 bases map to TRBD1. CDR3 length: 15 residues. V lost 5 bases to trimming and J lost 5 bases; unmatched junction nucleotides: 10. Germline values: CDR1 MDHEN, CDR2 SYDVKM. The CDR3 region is CASSLRQGRGTEAFF. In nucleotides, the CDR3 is TGTGCCAGCAGTCTTCGACAGGGGCGGGGAACTGAAGCTTTCTTT.

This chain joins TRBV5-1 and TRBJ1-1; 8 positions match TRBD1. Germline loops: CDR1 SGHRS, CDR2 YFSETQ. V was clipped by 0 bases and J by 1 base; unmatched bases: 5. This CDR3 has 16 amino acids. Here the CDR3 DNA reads TGCGCCAGCAGCTTGGAGACAGGGGTCCAGAACACTGAAGCTTTCTTT. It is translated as CASSLETGVQNTEAFF. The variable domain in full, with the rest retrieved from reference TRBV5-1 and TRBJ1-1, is KAGVTQTPRYLIKTRGQQVTLSCSPISGHRSVSWYQQTPGQGLQFLFEYFSETQRNKGNFPGRFSGRQFSNSRSEMNVSTLELGDSALYLCASSLETGVQNTEAFFGQGTRLTVV.

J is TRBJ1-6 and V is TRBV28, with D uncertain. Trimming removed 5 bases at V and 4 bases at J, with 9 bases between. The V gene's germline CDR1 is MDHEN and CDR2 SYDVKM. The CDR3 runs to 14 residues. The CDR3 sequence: CASSPEGYNSPLHF. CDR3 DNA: TGTGCCAGCAGTCCGGAAGGGTATAATTCACCCCTCCACTTT.

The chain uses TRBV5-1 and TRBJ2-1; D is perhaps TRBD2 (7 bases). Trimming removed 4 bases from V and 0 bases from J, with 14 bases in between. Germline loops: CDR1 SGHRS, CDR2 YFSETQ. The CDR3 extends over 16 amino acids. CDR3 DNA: TGCGCCAGCAGCAACGAGGGAGGGGGCTCCTACAATGAGCAGTTCTTC. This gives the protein CASSNEGGGSYNEQFF.

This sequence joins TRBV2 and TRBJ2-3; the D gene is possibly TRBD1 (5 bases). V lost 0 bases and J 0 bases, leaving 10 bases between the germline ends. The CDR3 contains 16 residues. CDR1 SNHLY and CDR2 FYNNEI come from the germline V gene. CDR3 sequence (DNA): TGTGCCAGCAGTGAAGCGCTCCCAGGGAGCACAGATACGCAGTATTTT. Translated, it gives CASSEALPGSTDTQYF.

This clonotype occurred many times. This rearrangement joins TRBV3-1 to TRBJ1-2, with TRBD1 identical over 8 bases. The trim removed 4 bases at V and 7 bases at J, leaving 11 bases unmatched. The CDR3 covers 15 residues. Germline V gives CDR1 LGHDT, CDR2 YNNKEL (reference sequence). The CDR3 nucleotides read TGTGCCAGCAGCCCGGAGACAGGGGCCTCGTCTGGCTACACCTTC. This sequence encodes CASSPETGASSGYTF.

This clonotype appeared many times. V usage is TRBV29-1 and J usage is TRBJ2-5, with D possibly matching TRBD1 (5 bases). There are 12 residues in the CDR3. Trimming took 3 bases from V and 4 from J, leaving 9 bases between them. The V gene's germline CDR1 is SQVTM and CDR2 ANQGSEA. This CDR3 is CSVDSGSETQYF. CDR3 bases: TGCAGCGTTGACTCAGGGTCAGAGACCCAGTACTTC.

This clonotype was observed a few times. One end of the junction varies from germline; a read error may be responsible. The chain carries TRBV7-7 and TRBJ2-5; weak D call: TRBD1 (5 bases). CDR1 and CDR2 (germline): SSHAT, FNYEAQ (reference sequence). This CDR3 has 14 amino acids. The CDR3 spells CASSFRTDKETQYF. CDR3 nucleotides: TGTGCTAGCAGCTTTCGGACGGACAAAGAGACCCAGTACTTC.

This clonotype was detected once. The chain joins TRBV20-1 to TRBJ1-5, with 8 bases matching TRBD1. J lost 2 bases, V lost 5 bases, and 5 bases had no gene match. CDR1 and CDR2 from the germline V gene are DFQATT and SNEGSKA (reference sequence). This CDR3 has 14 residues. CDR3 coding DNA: TGCAGTGCTTTGGACAGGGTTGGCAATCAGCCCCAGCATTTT. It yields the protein CSALDRVGNQPQHF.

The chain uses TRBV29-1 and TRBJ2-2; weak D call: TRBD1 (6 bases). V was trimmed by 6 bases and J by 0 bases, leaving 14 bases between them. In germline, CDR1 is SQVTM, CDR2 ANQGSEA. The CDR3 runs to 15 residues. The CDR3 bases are TGCAGCGTGAACGGTGGACAGTCGAACACCGGGGAGCTGTTTTTT. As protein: CSVNGGQSNTGELFF.

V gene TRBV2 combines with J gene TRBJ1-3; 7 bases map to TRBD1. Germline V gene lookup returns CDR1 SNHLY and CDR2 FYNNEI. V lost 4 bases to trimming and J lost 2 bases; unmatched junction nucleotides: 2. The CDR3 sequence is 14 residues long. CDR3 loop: CASSGDSTGNTIYF. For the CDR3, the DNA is TGTGCCAGCAGTGGGGACAGTACTGGAAACACCATATATTTT.

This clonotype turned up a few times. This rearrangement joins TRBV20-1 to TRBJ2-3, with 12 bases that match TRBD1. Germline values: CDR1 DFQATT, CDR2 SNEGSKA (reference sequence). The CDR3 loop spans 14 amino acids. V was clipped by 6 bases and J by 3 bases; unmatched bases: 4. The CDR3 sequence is CSATGQGATDTQYF. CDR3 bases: TGCAGTGCAACGGGACAGGGGGCAACAGATACGCAGTATTTT.

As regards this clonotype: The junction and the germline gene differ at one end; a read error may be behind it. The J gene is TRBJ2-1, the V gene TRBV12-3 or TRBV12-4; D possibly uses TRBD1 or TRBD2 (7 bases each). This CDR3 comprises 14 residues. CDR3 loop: CASNRGGSYNEQLF. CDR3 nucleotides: TGTGCCAGCAACAGGGGAGGGTCTTACAATGAGCAGCTCTTC.